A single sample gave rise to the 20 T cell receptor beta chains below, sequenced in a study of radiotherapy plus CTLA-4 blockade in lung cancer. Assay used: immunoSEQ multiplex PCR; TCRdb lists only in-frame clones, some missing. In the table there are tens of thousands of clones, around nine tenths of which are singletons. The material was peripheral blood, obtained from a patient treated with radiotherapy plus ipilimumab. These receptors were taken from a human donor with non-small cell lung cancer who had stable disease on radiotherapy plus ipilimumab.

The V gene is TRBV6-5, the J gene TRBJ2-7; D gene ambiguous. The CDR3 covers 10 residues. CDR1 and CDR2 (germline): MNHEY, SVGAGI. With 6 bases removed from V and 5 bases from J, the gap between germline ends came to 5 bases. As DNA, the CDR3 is TGTGCCAGCAGCCATCACGAGCAGTACTTC. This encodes CASSHHEQYF.

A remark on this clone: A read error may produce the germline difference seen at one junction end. The CDR3 loop is CASRDRGKGTDTQYF. As DNA, the CDR3 is TGCGCCAGCCGTGATCGGGGTAAAGGCACAGATACGCAGTATTTT. The V gene is TRBV10-2, the J gene TRBJ2-3, with D perhaps TRBD2 (5 bases). The CDR3 has 15 amino acids. Germline CDR1 is WSHSY and CDR2 is SAAADI.

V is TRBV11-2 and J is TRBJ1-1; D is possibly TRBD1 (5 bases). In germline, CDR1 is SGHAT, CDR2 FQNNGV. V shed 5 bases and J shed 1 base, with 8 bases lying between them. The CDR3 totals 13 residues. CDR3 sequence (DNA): TGTGCCAGCAGCAGACAGCAGAACACTGAAGCTTTCTTT. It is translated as CASSRQQNTEAFF.

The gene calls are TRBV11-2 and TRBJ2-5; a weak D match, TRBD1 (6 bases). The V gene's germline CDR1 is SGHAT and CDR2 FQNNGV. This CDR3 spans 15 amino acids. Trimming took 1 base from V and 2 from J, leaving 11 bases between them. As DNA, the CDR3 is TGTGCCAGCAGCTTAGCAGGGGCTACTCAAGAGACCCAGTACTTC. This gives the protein CASSLAGATQETQYF.

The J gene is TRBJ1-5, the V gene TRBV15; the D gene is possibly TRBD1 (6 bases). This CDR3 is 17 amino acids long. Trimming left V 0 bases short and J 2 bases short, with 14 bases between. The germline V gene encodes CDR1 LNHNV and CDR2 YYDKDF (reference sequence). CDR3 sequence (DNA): TGTGCCACCAGCAGAGAGGGGAGGGGGAAGGGCAATCAGCCCCAGCATTTT. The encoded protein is CATSREGRGKGNQPQHF.

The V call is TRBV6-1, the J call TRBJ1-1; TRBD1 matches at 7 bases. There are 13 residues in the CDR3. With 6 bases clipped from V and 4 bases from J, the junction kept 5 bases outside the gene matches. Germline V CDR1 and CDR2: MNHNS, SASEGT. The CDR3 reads CASRVQGFTEAFF. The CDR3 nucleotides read TGTGCCAGCAGAGTACAGGGGTTCACTGAAGCTTTCTTT.

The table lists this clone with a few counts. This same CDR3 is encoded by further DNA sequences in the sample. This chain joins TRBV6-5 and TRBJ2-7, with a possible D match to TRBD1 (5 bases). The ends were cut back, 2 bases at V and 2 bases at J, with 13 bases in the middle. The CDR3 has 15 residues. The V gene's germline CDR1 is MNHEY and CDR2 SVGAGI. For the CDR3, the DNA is TGTGCCAGCAGTTACCGCCGGACACCAACCTACGAGCAGTACTTC. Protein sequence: CASSYRRTPTYEQYF.

CDR3 sequence: CASSLRGQTTPLHF. The CDR3 DNA reads as TGTGCCAGCAGTTTAAGGGGGCAGACAACACCCCTCCACTTT. The V and J genes are TRBV28 and TRBJ1-6; TRBD1 aligns across 7 bases. The CDR3 consists of 14 residues. CDR1 MDHEN and CDR2 SYDVKM come from the germline V gene. J lost 11 bases, V lost 2 bases, and 6 bases had no gene match.

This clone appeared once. The CDR3 here is CASSAGARGGGEGTQYF. CDR3 bases: TGTGCCAGCAGCGCAGGGGCTCGGGGGGGCGGCGAAGGGACCCAGTACTTC. The rearrangement links TRBV7-2 to TRBJ2-5; 8 nucleotides agree with TRBD2. Germline V CDR1 and CDR2: SGHTA, FQGNSA. After removal of 5 bases from V and 7 bases from J, the junction contained 18 bases not matched to a gene. The CDR3 has 17 amino acids.

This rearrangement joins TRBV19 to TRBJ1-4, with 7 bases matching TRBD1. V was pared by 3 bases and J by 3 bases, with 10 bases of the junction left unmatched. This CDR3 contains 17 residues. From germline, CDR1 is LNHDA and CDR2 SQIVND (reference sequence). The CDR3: CASSIGLRDRPNEKLFF. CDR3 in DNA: TGTGCCAGTAGTATTGGTTTAAGGGACAGACCTAATGAAAAACTGTTTTTT.

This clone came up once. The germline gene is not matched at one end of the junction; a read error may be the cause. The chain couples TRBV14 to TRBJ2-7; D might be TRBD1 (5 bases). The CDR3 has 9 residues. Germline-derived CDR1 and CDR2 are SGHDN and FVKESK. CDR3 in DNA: TGTGCCGGCAGCCAATCGAAGGGGTTC. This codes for CAGSQSKGF.

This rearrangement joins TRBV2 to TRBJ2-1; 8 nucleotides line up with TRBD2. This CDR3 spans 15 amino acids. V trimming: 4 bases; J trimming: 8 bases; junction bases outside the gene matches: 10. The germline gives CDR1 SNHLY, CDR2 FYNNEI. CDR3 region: CASSGVSGGPHEQFF. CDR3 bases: TGTGCCAGCAGTGGGGTCTCGGGGGGGCCCCATGAGCAGTTCTTC. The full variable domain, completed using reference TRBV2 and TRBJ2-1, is EPEVTQTPSHQVTQMGQEVILRCVPISNHLYFYWYRQILGQKVEFLVSFYNNEISEKSEIFDDQFSVERPDGSNFTLKIRSTKLEDSAMYFCASSGVSGGPHEQFFGPGTRLTVL.

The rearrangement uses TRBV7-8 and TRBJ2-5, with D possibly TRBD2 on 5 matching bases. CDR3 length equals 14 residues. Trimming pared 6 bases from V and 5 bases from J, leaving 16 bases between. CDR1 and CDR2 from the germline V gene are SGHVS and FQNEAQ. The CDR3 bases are TGTGCCAGCAGACCAGACTACGTAGGCGAGACCCAGTACTTC. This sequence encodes CASRPDYVGETQYF.

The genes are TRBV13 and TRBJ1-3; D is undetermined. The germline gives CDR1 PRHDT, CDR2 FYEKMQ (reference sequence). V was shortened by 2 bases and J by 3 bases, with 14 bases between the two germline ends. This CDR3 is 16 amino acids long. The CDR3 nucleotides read TGTGCCAGCAGCTTACGTCGGGGAAGAGGTGGAAACACCATATATTTT. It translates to CASSLRRGRGGNTIYF.

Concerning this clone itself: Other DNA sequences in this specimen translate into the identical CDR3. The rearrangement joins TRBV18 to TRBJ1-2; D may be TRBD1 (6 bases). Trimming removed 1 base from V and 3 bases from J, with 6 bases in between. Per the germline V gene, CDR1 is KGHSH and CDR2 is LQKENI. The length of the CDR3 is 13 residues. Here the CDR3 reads CASSPQGDYGYTF. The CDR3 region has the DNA TGTGCCAGCTCACCACAGGGGGACTATGGCTACACCTTC. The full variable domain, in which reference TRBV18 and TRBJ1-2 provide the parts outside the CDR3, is NAGVMQNPRHLVRRRGQEARLRCSPMKGHSHVYWYRQLPEEGLKFMVYLQKENIIDESGMPKERFSAEFPKEGPSILRIQQVVRGDSAAYFCASSPQGDYGYTFGSGTRLTVV.

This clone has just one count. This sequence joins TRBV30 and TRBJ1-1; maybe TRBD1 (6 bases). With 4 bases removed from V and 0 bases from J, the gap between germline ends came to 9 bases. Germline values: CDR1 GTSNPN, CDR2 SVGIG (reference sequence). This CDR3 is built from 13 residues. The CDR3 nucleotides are TGTGCCTGGACGGGACAAATGAACACTGAAGCTTTCTTT. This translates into CAWTGQMNTEAFF.

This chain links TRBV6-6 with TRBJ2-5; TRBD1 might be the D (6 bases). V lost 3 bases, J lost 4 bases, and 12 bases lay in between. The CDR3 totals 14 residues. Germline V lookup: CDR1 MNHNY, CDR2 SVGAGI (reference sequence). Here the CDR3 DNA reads TGTGCCAGCAGTTATGGGGGCGGTGGAGAGACCCAGTACTTC. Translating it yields CASSYGGGGETQYF.

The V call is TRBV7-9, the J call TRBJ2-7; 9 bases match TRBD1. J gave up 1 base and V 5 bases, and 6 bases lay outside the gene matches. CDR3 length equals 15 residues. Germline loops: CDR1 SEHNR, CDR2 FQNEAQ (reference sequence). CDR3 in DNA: TGTGCCAGCAGCCCACGACAGGGGGGGTCCTACGAGCAGTACTTC. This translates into CASSPRQGGSYEQYF.

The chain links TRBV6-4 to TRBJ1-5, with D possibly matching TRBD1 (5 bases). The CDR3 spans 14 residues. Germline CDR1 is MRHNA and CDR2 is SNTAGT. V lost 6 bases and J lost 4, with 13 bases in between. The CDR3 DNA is TGTGCCAGCAGCCTCCGGGACCGTAATCAGCCCCAGCATTTT. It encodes CASSLRDRNQPQHF.

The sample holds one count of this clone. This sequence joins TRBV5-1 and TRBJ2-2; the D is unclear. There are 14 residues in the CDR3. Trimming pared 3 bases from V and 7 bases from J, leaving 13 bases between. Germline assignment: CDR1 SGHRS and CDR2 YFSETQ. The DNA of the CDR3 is TGCGCCAGCAGCTCCCTCGGAAGGGACGGGGAGCTGTTTTTT. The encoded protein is CASSSLGRDGELFF.